Sequencing of this TCR beta chain was carried out in a study of cytomegalovirus exposure and HLA in healthy donors. Germline lookup yields CDR1 SEHNR and CDR2 FQNEAQ (reference sequence). With 6 bases clipped from V and 5 bases from J, the junction kept 6 bases outside the gene matches. This CDR3 is built from 14 residues. With 60 Vbeta and 13 Jbeta primers, the PCR was carried out. TCRdb's table, derived via immunoSEQ multiplex PCR, lists solely in-frame clones and lacks some. This repertoire shows about 120,000 clones, 77% found once; its top ten account for around 3.5%. This clonotype was sampled from a human donor in good health. Sequences were obtained from PBMCs. The gene calls are TRBV7-9 and TRBJ1-4; 7 bases agree with TRBD1. This CDR3 reads CASSSGQMNEKLFF. In nucleotides, the CDR3 is TGTGCCAGCAGTTCGGGACAGATGAATGAAAAACTGTTTTTT.